This is a list of T cell receptor beta chains from one sample in a study of beta chain features in type 1 diabetes. TCRdb keeps only in-frame clones here, not all; method: immunoSEQ multiplex PCR. Altogether roughly 220,000 clones are present, roughly 17% being singletons, with the ten largest covering more than 0.075%. Material for sequencing was naive CD4+ T cells from blood. These receptors originate from a man between 25 and 39 years old with type 1 diabetes. CDR3s include the opening cysteine and the closing phenylalanine or tryptophan. A D gene is named only where the DNA matches it firmly. The size of a clone is reported for some rows only, either as once, few or many, or as a class for expanded clones.

d_gene: -
v_gene: TRBV29-1
j_gene: TRBJ2-1
abundance: few
CDR3nt: TGCAGCGGAGGGACGAACCGTGACAATGAGCAGTTCTTC
CDR3aa: CSGGTNRDNEQFF

d_gene: -
v_gene: TRBV29-1
j_gene: TRBJ2-3
abundance: -
CDR3nt: TGCAGTACCCAGGGGACAGATACGCAGTATTTT
CDR3aa: CSTQGTDTQYF

d_gene: TRBD2
v_gene: TRBV9
j_gene: TRBJ2-3
abundance: few
CDR3nt: TGTGCCAGCAGCCCCCGGGAGGGGTCTAGCACAGATACGCAGTATTTT
CDR3aa: CASSPREGSSTDTQYF

d_gene: -
v_gene: TRBV29-1
j_gene: TRBJ1-5
abundance: -
CDR3nt: TGCAGCGTTTCCTCAGGGGTAAGTCAGCCCCAGCATTTT
CDR3aa: CSVSSGVSQPQHF

d_gene: -
v_gene: TRBV30
j_gene: TRBJ1-2
abundance: -
CDR3nt: TGTGCCTGGAATCGGGCAGGGTTTTATGGCTACACCTTC
CDR3aa: CAWNRAGFYGYTF

d_gene: -
v_gene: TRBV7-6
j_gene: TRBJ2-7
abundance: once
CDR3nt: TGTGCCAGCAGCTTAGAAGTTAGTGATAACTTGGGCTCCTACGAGCAGTACTTC
CDR3aa: CASSLEVSDNLGSYEQYF

d_gene: TRBD1
v_gene: TRBV9
j_gene: TRBJ1-5
abundance: few
CDR3nt: TGTGCCAGCAGCCCGGGACAGGGAAGGGAGGATCAGCCCCAGCATTTT
CDR3aa: CASSPGQGREDQPQHF

d_gene: -
v_gene: TRBV2
j_gene: TRBJ2-3
abundance: -
CDR3nt: TGTGCCAGCAGTAACCTAGAGGGTGGGGATACGCAGTATTTT
CDR3aa: CASSNLEGGDTQYF

d_gene: -
v_gene: TRBV25-1
j_gene: TRBJ1-4
abundance: few
CDR3nt: TGTGCCAGCAGCGCCCGAATTGGGCGAGCTGAAGAAAAACTGTTTTTT
CDR3aa: CASSARIGRAEEKLFF

d_gene: -
v_gene: TRBV29-1
j_gene: TRBJ2-5
abundance: -
CDR3nt: TGCAGCGTTGAAGAGGGGGGATCTCGGGAGACCCAGTACTTC
CDR3aa: CSVEEGGSRETQYF

d_gene: -
v_gene: TRBV4-1
j_gene: TRBJ2-1
abundance: -
CDR3nt: TGCGCCAGCAGCCACCTAAAGACACGCCGCTCCTACAATGAGCAGTTCTTC
CDR3aa: CASSHLKTRRSYNEQFF

d_gene: -
v_gene: TRBV7-3
j_gene: TRBJ2-1
abundance: -
CDR3nt: TGTGCCAGCAGCTACGGACTGAACAATGAGCAGTTCTTC
CDR3aa: CASSYGLNNEQFF

d_gene: -
v_gene: TRBV18
j_gene: TRBJ2-5
abundance: few
CDR3nt: TGTGCCAGCTCACCACCAGGGCGTGAGACCCAGTACTTC
CDR3aa: CASSPPGRETQYF

d_gene: -
v_gene: TRBV15
j_gene: TRBJ2-7
abundance: -
CDR3nt: TGTGCCACCAGCAGGACGAAGCTGGCCCCAGCTGGGCAGTACTTC
CDR3aa: CATSRTKLAPAGQYF

d_gene: TRBD2
v_gene: TRBV2
j_gene: TRBJ2-3
abundance: few
CDR3nt: TGTGCCAGCACCTTCCTGGCTAGCGGGAGTACAGATACGCAGTATTTT
CDR3aa: CASTFLASGSTDTQYF

d_gene: -
v_gene: TRBV29-1
j_gene: TRBJ1-3
abundance: -
CDR3nt: TGCAGCGTCCAGCTCTCTGGAAACACCATATATTTT
CDR3aa: CSVQLSGNTIYF